These 22 T cell receptor beta chains were sequenced from one sample in a study of CD8 T cells in ankylosing spondylitis. TCRdb independently ran MiXCR on the 5' RACE reads; one entry per CDR3 protein. The sample holds some 130,000 distinct CDR3 sequences, about 7.3% seen once. Sequenced sample: blood, either unsorted or a sorted T cell fraction (not recorded which). These receptors all stem from a female donor with ankylosing spondylitis or in good health (not recorded which).

This clonotype was counted at least ten times. This sequence joins TRBV5-1 and TRBJ1-2, with D uncertain. The V gene's germline CDR1 is SGHRS and CDR2 YFSETQ. The V gene lost 2 bases and the J gene lost 5 bases, with 19 bases spanning the gap. The CDR3 totals 16 residues. The CDR3 spells CASSFSDKTTRYGYTF. The CDR3 DNA reads as TGCGCCAGCAGCTTCTCCGACAAGACCACCCGATATGGCTACACCTTC.

This clonotype came up many times. This sequence joins TRBV29-1 and TRBJ1-1, with 11 bases fitting TRBD1. CDR3 length: 17 amino acids. Trimming cost V 3 bases and J 3 bases; bases outside gene matches: 12. CDR1 is SQVTM and CDR2 is ANQGSEA in the germline V gene. This CDR3 is CSVESRTGGGRDTEAFF. DNA for the CDR3: TGCAGCGTTGAGTCCCGGACAGGGGGCGGGAGGGACACTGAAGCTTTCTTT.

In its sample, this clonotype was seen many times. In nucleotides, the CDR3 is TGCAGTGCCGAGGGAGGGAATGAGCAGTTCTTC. Translation gives CSAEGGNEQFF. This sequence joins TRBV20-1 and TRBJ2-1, with TRBD2 matching 7 bases. Trimming at V came to 6 bases and at J to 7 bases, leaving 3 bases not matched to a gene. The CDR3 sequence is 11 residues long. CDR1 is DFQATT, CDR2 SNEGSKA, per germline (reference sequence).

In its sample, this clonotype was seen many times. A read error may produce the germline difference seen at one junction end. V and J are TRBV6-5 and TRBJ2-7; unclear D gene. CDR1 MNHEY and CDR2 SVGAGI come from the germline V gene. CDR3 size: 12 residues. The CDR3 sequence is CATSASSYEQYF. The DNA of the CDR3 is TGTGCCACCAGTGCCAGCTCCTACGAGCAGTACTTC.

This clonotype has a count of ten or more. This chain uses TRBV6-1 with TRBJ1-5; D unresolved. V lost 11 bases, J lost 4 bases, and 18 bases lay in between. This CDR3 is built from 14 residues. In germline, CDR1 is MNHNS, CDR2 SASEGT. This chain's CDR3 is CASNVAGVNQPQHF. In DNA, the CDR3 is TGTGCCTCAAACGTGGCCGGGGTGAATCAGCCCCAGCATTTT.

In this sample, this clonotype turned up many times. The chain recombines TRBV7-9 with TRBJ1-1, with D maybe TRBD1 (6 bases). Deletions cut 3 bases from V and 2 bases from J, with 13 bases between. The germline CDR1 and CDR2 sequences are SEHNR and FQNEAQ (reference sequence). The CDR3 sequence is 15 residues long. CDR3 residues: CASSLSRGANTEAFF. The CDR3 nucleotides are TGTGCCAGCAGCTTGTCTCGGGGGGCAAACACTGAAGCTTTCTTT.

Ten or more counts support this clonotype. Germline is not matched at one junction end, which may reflect a read error. This chain links TRBV6-1 with TRBJ2-7; TRBD2 matches at 7 bases. The CDR3 is 13 residues long. CDR1 is MNHNS, CDR2 SASEGT, per germline. The CDR3 protein is CASNEAGPYEQYF. In DNA form, the CDR3 reads TGTGCCAGCAATGAAGCGGGACCCTACGAGCAGTACTTC.

This clonotype has ten or more counts. The V gene is TRBV4-2, the J gene TRBJ2-4; either TRBD1 or TRBD2 may supply D (5 bases each). V lost 3 bases to trimming and J lost 8 bases, with 5 bases between them. Germline values: CDR1 LGHNA, CDR2 YNFKEQ. This CDR3 spans 11 amino acids. The CDR3 reads CASSQGDIQYF. CDR3 nucleotide sequence: TGTGCCAGCAGCCAGGGGGACATTCAGTACTTC.

This clonotype has ten or more counts. The chain recombines TRBV20-1 with TRBJ2-5; possible D gene TRBD1, 6 bases. CDR3 length: 16 residues. Looked up from germline, CDR1 is DFQATT and CDR2 is SNEGSKA (reference sequence). Deletions cut 6 bases from V and 5 bases from J, with 25 bases between. The CDR3 spells CSATAVDSLLWETQYF. The CDR3 coding sequence is TGCAGTGCCACAGCGGTGGACAGTCTATTGTGGGAGACCCAGTACTTC.

Comment on this clonotype: This may be a read error: a much more frequent sequence differs by one nucleotide. V and J are TRBV12-3 or TRBV12-4 and TRBJ2-2; the match to TRBD2 covers 10 bases. The CDR3 extends over 18 amino acids. CDR3: CACSPEAGTSVGPGELFF. In DNA form, the CDR3 reads TGTGCCTGCAGCCCCGAGGCGGGGACTAGCGTAGGGCCCGGGGAGCTGTTTTTT.

This clonotype was recorded at least ten times. The germline gene is not matched at one end of the junction; a read error may be the cause. The chain uses TRBV6-1 and TRBJ2-1; 7 nucleotides align to TRBD2. The CDR3 extends over 16 amino acids. CDR1 MNHNS and CDR2 SASEGT come from the germline V gene. The chain's CDR3 is CASSETPGLNYDEQFF. In DNA form, the CDR3 reads TGTGCCAGCAGTGAAACTCCGGGACTAAACTACGATGAGCAGTTCTTC.

Ten or more counts support this clonotype. This chain links TRBV27 with TRBJ1-5; D call uncertain. Germline loops: CDR1 MNHEY, CDR2 SMNVEV (reference sequence). Deletions cut 9 bases from V and 7 bases from J, with 1 base between. The CDR3 is 8 amino acids. The DNA of the CDR3 is TGTGCCAGGCAGCCCCAGCATTTT. Its translation: CARQPQHF.

This clonotype was seen at least ten times. The chain carries TRBV15 and TRBJ1-2; 7 nucleotides agree with TRBD1. CDR1 and CDR2 (germline): LNHNV, YYDKDF (reference sequence). The CDR3 extends over 16 amino acids. V lost 0 bases, J lost 6 bases, and 10 bases stayed unmatched. CDR3 residues: CATSRDGTVGGNGYTF. The CDR3 bases are TGTGCCACCAGCAGAGATGGGACAGTGGGGGGCAATGGCTACACCTTC.

This clonotype showed up many times. The CDR3 bases are TGTGCCAGTAGTATTAAGGGGGCTAGCTCCTACGAGCAGTACTTC. This codes for CASSIKGASSYEQYF. This chain connects TRBV19 to TRBJ2-7, with TRBD1 matching 7 bases. The germline gives CDR1 LNHDA, CDR2 SQIVND (reference sequence). CDR3 size: 15 residues. Trimming at V came to 3 bases and at J to 0 bases, leaving 5 bases not matched to a gene.

The table lists this clonotype with a few counts. This chain links TRBV19 with TRBJ1-5; a weak D match, TRBD1 (5 bases). The CDR3 has 15 residues. Per the germline V gene, CDR1 is LNHDA and CDR2 is SQIVND (reference sequence). Trimming cost V 3 bases and J 0 bases, with 9 bases left between them. The CDR3 DNA reads TGTGCCAGTAGTATCCGGGACGGTAGCAATCAGCCCCAGCATTTT. It yields the protein CASSIRDGSNQPQHF.

The sample holds one count of this clonotype. The V call is TRBV7-9, the J call TRBJ1-6; 8 nucleotides match TRBD1. The germline CDR1 and CDR2 sequences are SEHNR and FQNEAQ (reference sequence). Germline trimming cut 4 bases from V and 7 bases from J; bases unmatched to any gene: 12. The length of the CDR3 is 17 residues. As DNA, the CDR3 is TGTGCCAGCAGCTCCTATGGGGACAGGTCGAAAAATTCACCCCTCCACTTT. Its protein product is CASSSYGDRSKNSPLHF.

This clonotype was seen repeatedly, ten times or more. This sequence joins TRBV5-1 and TRBJ1-1; tentatively, D is TRBD1 (5 bases). Germline CDR1 SGHRS, CDR2 YFSETQ. V shed 6 bases and J shed 7 bases, with 19 bases lying between them. The CDR3 totals 14 residues. CDR3 bases: TGCGCCAGCACCCACTCGGGGGGTAATGGTGAAGCTTTCTTT. Translated: CASTHSGGNGEAFF.

This clonotype occurred many times. The chain uses TRBV5-1 and TRBJ2-2, with D maybe TRBD1 (5 bases). The germline CDR1 and CDR2 sequences are SGHRS and YFSETQ. The CDR3 totals 16 residues. The V end was cut by 1 base, the J end by 1 base, with 11 bases between. CDR3 loop: CASSLKGAKNTGELFF. For the CDR3, the DNA is TGCGCCAGCAGCTTGAAAGGGGCTAAGAACACCGGGGAGCTGTTTTTT. The full variable domain, rest sourced from reference TRBV5-1 and TRBJ2-2, is KAGVTQTPRYLIKTRGQQVTLSCSPISGHRSVSWYQQTPGQGLQFLFEYFSETQRNKGNFPGRFSGRQFSNSRSEMNVSTLELGDSALYLCASSLKGAKNTGELFFGEGSRLTVL.

This clonotype was seen many times. The chain has TRBV29-1 and TRBJ1-5, with TRBD1 as a possible D gene (5 bases). The CDR3 is 18 amino acids. V gave up 2 bases and J gave up 0 bases, with 20 bases separating them. Germline V gene data show CDR1 as SQVTM and CDR2 as ANQGSEA. CDR3 loop: CSVECGGTPRASNQPQHF. The CDR3 coding sequence is TGCAGCGTTGAATGCGGTGGGACGCCCAGAGCTAGCAATCAGCCCCAGCATTTT.

This clonotype was seen many times. This chain connects TRBV24-1 to TRBJ2-3, with D perhaps TRBD1 (5 bases). CDR1 and CDR2 from the germline V gene are KGHDR and SFDVKD. The ends were cut back, 3 bases at V and 2 bases at J, with 14 bases in the middle. CDR3 length: 16 residues. DNA of the CDR3: TGTGCCACCAGTGATGGGGCAGGGCCATACACAGATACGCAGTATTTT. Amino acid sequence: CATSDGAGPYTDTQYF.

The sample holds many counts of this clonotype. V is TRBV6-2 or TRBV6-3 and J is TRBJ2-2; D is uncertain. Germline lookup yields CDR1 MNHEY and CDR2 SVGEGT. Trimming cost V 8 bases and J 0 bases, with 7 bases left between them. This CDR3 is built from 13 residues. The CDR3 protein is CASGLANTGELFF. As DNA, the CDR3 is TGTGCCAGCGGGCTAGCGAACACCGGGGAGCTGTTTTTT.

V usage is TRBV5-1 and J usage is TRBJ2-2, with 8 bases aligning to TRBD2. The CDR3 is made up of 15 amino acids. In germline, CDR1 is SGHRS, CDR2 YFSETQ. Trimming cost V 3 bases and J 5 bases; bases outside gene matches: 6. In nucleotides, the CDR3 is TGCGCCAGCAGCTCCGGGACTAGTTCGACCGGGGAGCTGTTTTTT. This gives the protein CASSSGTSSTGELFF. Variable domain in full (rest from reference TRBV5-1 and TRBJ2-2): KAGVTQTPRYLIKTRGQQVTLSCSPISGHRSVSWYQQTPGQGLQFLFEYFSETQRNKGNFPGRFSGRQFSNSRSEMNVSTLELGDSALYLCASSSGTSSTGELFFGEGSRLTVL.